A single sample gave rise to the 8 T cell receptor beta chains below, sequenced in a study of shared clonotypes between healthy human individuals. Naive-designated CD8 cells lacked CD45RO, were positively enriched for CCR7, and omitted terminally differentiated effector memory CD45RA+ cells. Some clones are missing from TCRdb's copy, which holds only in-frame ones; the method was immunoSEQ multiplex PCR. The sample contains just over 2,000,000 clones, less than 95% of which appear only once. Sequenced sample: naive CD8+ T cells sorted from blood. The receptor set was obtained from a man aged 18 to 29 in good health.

The CDR3 DNA reads as TGTGCCAGCAGCACGTCGGACGCATCCTACGAGCAGTACTTC. Amino acids: CASSTSDASYEQYF. The J gene is TRBJ2-7, the V gene TRBV5-4; D is undetermined. The CDR3 has 14 residues. V gave up 4 bases and J gave up 1 base, with 12 bases separating them. Germline V gives CDR1 SGHNT, CDR2 YYREEE (reference sequence).

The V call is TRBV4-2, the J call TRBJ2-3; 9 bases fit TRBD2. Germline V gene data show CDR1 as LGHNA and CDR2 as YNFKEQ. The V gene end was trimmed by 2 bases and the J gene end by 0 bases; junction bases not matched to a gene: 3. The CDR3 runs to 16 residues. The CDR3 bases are TGTGCCAGCAGCCAAAGACTAGCGGACAGCACAGATACGCAGTATTTT. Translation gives CASSQRLADSTDTQYF.

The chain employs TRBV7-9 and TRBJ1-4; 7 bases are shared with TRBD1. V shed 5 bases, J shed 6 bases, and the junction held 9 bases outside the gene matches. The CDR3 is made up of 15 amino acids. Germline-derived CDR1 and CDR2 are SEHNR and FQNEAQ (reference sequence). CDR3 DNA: TGTGCCAGCAGCCGCCAGGGGGAAATTGATGAAAAACTGTTTTTT. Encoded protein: CASSRQGEIDEKLFF.

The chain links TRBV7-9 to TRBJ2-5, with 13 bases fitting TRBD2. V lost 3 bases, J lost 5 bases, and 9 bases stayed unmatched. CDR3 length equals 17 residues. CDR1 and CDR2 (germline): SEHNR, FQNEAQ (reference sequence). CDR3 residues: CASSFELETSGRETQYF. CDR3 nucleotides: TGTGCCAGCAGCTTCGAATTAGAGACTAGCGGGAGGGAGACCCAGTACTTC.

DNA for the CDR3: TGTGCCAGTTCTCCCGGGATGAGCTACGAGCAGTACTTC. It encodes CASSPGMSYEQYF. The chain employs TRBV19 and TRBJ2-7; the D gene is possibly TRBD2 (5 bases). The CDR3 contains 13 residues. Germline CDR1 and CDR2: LNHDA and SQIVND (reference sequence). Trimming removed 8 bases at V and 3 bases at J, with 14 bases between.

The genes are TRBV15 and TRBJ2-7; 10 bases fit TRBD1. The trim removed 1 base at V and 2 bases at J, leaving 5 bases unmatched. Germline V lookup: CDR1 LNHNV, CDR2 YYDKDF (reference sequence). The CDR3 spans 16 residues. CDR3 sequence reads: CATSRGPGQGTYEQYF. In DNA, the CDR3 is TGTGCCACCAGCAGAGGTCCGGGACAGGGGACCTACGAGCAGTACTTC.

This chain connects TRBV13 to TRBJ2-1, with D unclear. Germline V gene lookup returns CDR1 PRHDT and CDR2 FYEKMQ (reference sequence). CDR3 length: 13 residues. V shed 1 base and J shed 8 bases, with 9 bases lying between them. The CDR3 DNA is TGTGCCAGCAGCTTAGCTGATTCGGATGAGCAGTTCTTC. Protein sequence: CASSLADSDEQFF.

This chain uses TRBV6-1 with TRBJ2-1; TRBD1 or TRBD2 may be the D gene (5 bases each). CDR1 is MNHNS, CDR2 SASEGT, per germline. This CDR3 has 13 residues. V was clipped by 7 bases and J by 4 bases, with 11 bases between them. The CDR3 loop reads CASKGTGYNEQFF. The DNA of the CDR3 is TGTGCCAGCAAAGGGACGGGATACAATGAGCAGTTCTTC.